The clone carrying this T cell receptor (beta chain) is deemed medium-sized by its frequency. The target antigen is unknown. The libraries of TRB cDNA were prepared using 5' RACE with UMI labels. TCRdb reanalyzed the 5' RACE reads, giving one entry per CDR3 protein sequence and no DNA. Recorded here are some 7,000 distinct CDR3 sequences; the top ten clones represent less than 2%. Triplicate roughly 300,000-cell sorts were made of each CD8+ T cell subset. The CDR3 is 16 residues long. The germline V gene has CDR1 LGHNT and CDR2 FRNRAP. This entry is derived from a study of CXCR3-negative and CXCR3-positive naive CD8 T cells. The study, taken as a whole, reports: CXCR3-expressing naive cells carried TRB CDR3s more hydrophobic than those of CXCR3-negative naive cells. Diversity in memory CD8+ cells fell much lower than the comparably high levels seen in both naive subsets.

Sequencing input: naive CXCR3- CD8+ T cells from blood. Subset meaning: CD45RO-CCR7+CD27+CD95- naive CD8+ T cells lacking CXCR3 (TNR3-). This chain uses TRBV12-5 with TRBJ2-1; the TRBD2 assignment by TCRdb is unverifiable without DNA. The origin of this receptor is a human donor in good health. Some clones in this sample may be carry-over from other donors' samples. This CDR3 is CASVLDGGAPYNEQFF.